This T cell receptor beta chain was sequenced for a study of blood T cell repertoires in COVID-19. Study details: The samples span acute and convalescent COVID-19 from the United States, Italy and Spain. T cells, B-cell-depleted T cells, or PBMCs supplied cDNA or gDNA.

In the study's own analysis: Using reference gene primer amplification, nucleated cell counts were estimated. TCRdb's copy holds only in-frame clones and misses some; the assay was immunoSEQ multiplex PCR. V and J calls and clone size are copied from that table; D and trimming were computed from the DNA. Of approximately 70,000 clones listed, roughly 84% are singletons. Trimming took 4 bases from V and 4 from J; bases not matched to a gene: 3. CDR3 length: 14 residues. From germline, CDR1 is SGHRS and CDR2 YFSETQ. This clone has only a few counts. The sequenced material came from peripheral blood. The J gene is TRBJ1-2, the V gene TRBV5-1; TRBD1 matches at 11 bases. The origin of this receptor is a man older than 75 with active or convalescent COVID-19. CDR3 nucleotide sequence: TGCGCCAGCAGCCCCGGGACAGGGGGCTATGGCTACACCTTC. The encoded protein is CASSPGTGGYGYTF. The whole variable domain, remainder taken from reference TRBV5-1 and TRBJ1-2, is KAGVTQTPRYLIKTRGQQVTLSCSPISGHRSVSWYQQTPGQGLQFLFEYFSETQRNKGNFPGRFSGRQFSNSRSEMNVSTLELGDSALYLCASSPGTGGYGYTFGSGTRLTVV.